This entry describes one T cell receptor (beta chain). Its matching antigen is unknown. Per germline, CDR1 DFQATT and CDR2 SNEGSKA (reference sequence). The CDR3 is 14 amino acids. Between the trimmed V and J ends, which lost 2 bases and 2 bases, there was a span of 12 bases. This record comes from a study of blood T cells in healthy people across ages. Study conclusions and caveats: Donor CMV infection status was unknown, possibly confounding age-related changes in expanded clonotypes.

It was with a sample-barcoded 5' primer and a J-beta primer mix that a second PCR of roughly 7 to 12 cycles was run. TCRdb analysed the 5' RACE reads with MiXCR anew, one entry per CDR3 protein. This table has roughly 500,000 distinct CDR3 sequences, 27% appearing once. This clonotype was obtained from a woman in her 70s in good health. The sample was blood. The chain combines TRBV20-1 with TRBJ1-2, with unresolved D. CDR3 amino acids: CSARPSPLNYGYTF. The CDR3 DNA follows: TGCAGTGCTAGACCATCCCCCTTAAACTATGGCTACACCTTC.